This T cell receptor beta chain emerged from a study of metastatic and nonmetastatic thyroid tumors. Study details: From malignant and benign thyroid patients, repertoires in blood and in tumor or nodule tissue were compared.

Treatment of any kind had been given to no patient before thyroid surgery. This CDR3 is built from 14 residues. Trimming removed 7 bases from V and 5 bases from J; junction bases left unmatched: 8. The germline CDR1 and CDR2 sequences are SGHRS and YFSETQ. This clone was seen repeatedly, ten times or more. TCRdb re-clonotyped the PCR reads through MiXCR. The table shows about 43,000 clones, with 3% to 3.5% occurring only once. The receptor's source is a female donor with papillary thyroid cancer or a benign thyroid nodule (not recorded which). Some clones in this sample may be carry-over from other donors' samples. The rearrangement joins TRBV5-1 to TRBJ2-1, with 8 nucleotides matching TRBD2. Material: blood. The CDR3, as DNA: TGCGCCAGCGCCCCACGGGAGGGAGACAATGAGCAGTTCTTC. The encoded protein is CASAPREGDNEQFF.